The 9 T cell receptor beta chains given below trace back to one sample, sequenced in a study of T cells after yellow fever vaccination. TCRdb passed the 5' RACE reads through MiXCR, listing each CDR3 protein once. Of 150,000 to 200,000 distinct CDR3 sequences in the sample, around 9.3% were seen once. The specimen comprised CD8+ T cells sorted from PBMCs, sampled 45 days after the yellow fever booster vaccination. The receptors originated from a man aged 18 to 29 who received the YFV17D yellow fever vaccine.

V gene TRBV4-1 combines with J gene TRBJ2-7, with 8 positions matching TRBD2. The CDR3 extends over 16 amino acids. In germline, CDR1 is MGHRA, CDR2 YSYEKL. The J segment lost 0 bases and the V segment lost 4 bases, leaving 8 bases of the junction unmatched. In DNA form, the CDR3 reads TGCGCCAGCAGCCGCGGGGGGCCTCCGAGCTCCTACGAGCAGTACTTC. It translates to CASSRGGPPSSYEQYF.

This clonotype showed up just a few times. DNA for the CDR3: TGTGCCAGCGGCAGCGGGGGGGCGGACGAGCAGTACTTC. Amino acids: CASGSGGADEQYF. The V gene is TRBV6-2 or TRBV6-3, the J gene TRBJ2-7; TRBD2 agrees at 10 bases. With V trimmed by 8 bases and J by 5 bases, 6 bases remained unmatched. Germline assignment: CDR1 MNHEY and CDR2 SVGEGT. This CDR3 spans 13 amino acids.

The genes are TRBV10-3 and TRBJ2-1; D possibly corresponds to TRBD2 (5 bases). Germline loops: CDR1 ENHRY, CDR2 SYGVKD. CDR3 length: 14 residues. Trimming took off 2 bases at V and 3 bases at J, with 8 bases between the two ends. CDR3 amino acids: CAISEGERYNEQFF. The CDR3 bases are TGTGCCATCAGTGAGGGGGAGCGCTACAATGAGCAGTTCTTC.

The gene calls are TRBV7-9 and TRBJ2-2; 9 nucleotides align to TRBD1. Unmatched junction bases numbered 6, after V lost 5 bases and J lost 2 bases. CDR3 length: 16 residues. Germline V gives CDR1 SEHNR, CDR2 FQNEAQ (reference sequence). The CDR3 region is CASSPRQGVNTGELFF. DNA of the CDR3: TGTGCCAGCAGCCCGAGACAGGGGGTCAACACCGGGGAGCTGTTTTTT.

This clonotype showed up just a few times. The rearrangement joins TRBV4-1 to TRBJ2-1; 7 bases match TRBD2. V lost 3 bases and J lost 4; bases outside the gene matches: 6. CDR3 length equals 15 residues. CDR1 and CDR2 from the germline V gene are MGHRA and YSYEKL. CDR3 amino acids: CASSQGRGQYNEQFF. For the CDR3, the DNA is TGCGCCAGCAGCCAGGGGAGGGGCCAATACAATGAGCAGTTCTTC.

This clonotype was seen a few times. The chain links TRBV18 to TRBJ2-5; 13 nucleotides line up with TRBD2. From germline, CDR1 is KGHSH and CDR2 LQKENI. The CDR3 covers 15 residues. V was pared by 3 bases and J by 5 bases, with 3 bases of the junction left unmatched. CDR3 in amino acids: CASSPGLAGFETQYF. The CDR3 DNA is TGTGCCAGCTCACCGGGACTAGCGGGGTTCGAGACCCAGTACTTC.

V and J are TRBV4-3 and TRBJ2-1; D is perhaps TRBD1 or TRBD2 (5 bases each). CDR3 length: 13 amino acids. The germline CDR1 and CDR2 sequences are LGHNA and YSLEER. V lost 5 bases to trimming and J lost 5 bases, with 10 bases between them. The chain's CDR3 is CASSDQGHNEQFF. CDR3 DNA sequence: TGCGCCAGCAGCGACCAGGGACACAATGAGCAGTTCTTC.

This chain connects TRBV7-3 to TRBJ2-2; possible D gene TRBD2, 6 bases. This CDR3 contains 14 residues. With 3 bases removed from V and 4 bases from J, the gap between germline ends came to 9 bases. Germline CDR1 reads SGHTA; CDR2 reads FQGTGA. The CDR3 loop is CASSLDGSTGELFF. The CDR3 bases are TGTGCCAGCAGCTTGGACGGGAGCACCGGGGAGCTGTTTTTT.

V is TRBV5-6 and J is TRBJ2-7, with TRBD2 matching over 7 bases. From germline, CDR1 is SGHDT and CDR2 YYEEEE. The V and J ends lost 4 bases and 3 bases, in that order; junction bases with no gene match: 7. The CDR3 length is 14 residues. In DNA form, the CDR3 reads TGTGCCAGCAGCCCAGGGACTACCTTCTACGAGCAGTACTTC. Protein sequence: CASSPGTTFYEQYF.